These 10 T cell receptor beta chains share one sample of origin, sequenced in a study of shared clonotypes between healthy human individuals. Naive CD8 cells, CD45RO-negative and positively selected for CCR7, excluded terminally differentiated effector memory CD45RA+ cells. The method was immunoSEQ multiplex PCR; TCRdb's version includes in-frame clones alone and lacks a portion of them. The data show over 2,000,000 clones, about 93% seen once. The specimen was naive CD8+ T cells from PBMCs. The receptors were sampled from a man aged 18 to 30 in good health. Some clones in this sample may be carry-over from other donors' samples.

The chain carries TRBV27 and TRBJ1-3; the match to TRBD1 covers 9 bases. CDR3 length: 15 residues. Germline V gene lookup returns CDR1 MNHEY and CDR2 SMNVEV (reference sequence). V was pared by 6 bases and J by 1 base, with 4 bases of the junction left unmatched. The chain's CDR3 is CASSRDRASGNTIYF. The CDR3 DNA is TGTGCCAGCAGCAGGGACAGGGCTTCTGGAAACACCATATATTTT.

The V call is TRBV19, the J call TRBJ2-1; TRBD1 agrees at 12 bases. The CDR3 extends over 16 amino acids. The V gene end was trimmed by 8 bases and the J gene end by 9 bases; junction bases not matched to a gene: 14. CDR1 is LNHDA, CDR2 SQIVND, per germline (reference sequence). The CDR3 bases are TGTGCCAGTGCAGAAACGGGGGGACAGGGGGCCTCTGAGCAGTTCTTC. It is translated as CASAETGGQGASEQFF.

Here the CDR3 DNA reads TGTGCCAGCAGGACAGGGATCGGGGCCAACGTCCTGACTTTC. As protein: CASRTGIGANVLTF. The chain carries TRBV6-5 and TRBJ2-6, with 7 bases lining up with TRBD1. The germline gives CDR1 MNHEY, CDR2 SVGAGI. V lost 6 bases, J lost 4 bases, and 3 bases stayed unmatched. This CDR3 has 14 amino acids.

The chain links TRBV29-1 to TRBJ2-7, with 9 nucleotides matching TRBD2. CDR3 length: 13 amino acids. Germline-derived CDR1 and CDR2 are SQVTM and ANQGSEA. The J segment lost 3 bases and the V segment lost 3 bases, leaving 3 bases of the junction unmatched. For the CDR3, the DNA is TGCAGCGTTGATCTAGCGGGAAACTACGAGCAGTACTTC. Encoded protein: CSVDLAGNYEQYF.

This clone was seen only once. V usage is TRBV7-6 and J usage is TRBJ2-1; possibly TRBD1 for D (5 bases). Germline CDR1 and CDR2: SGHVS and FNYEAQ. Between the trimmed V and J ends, which lost 1 base and 8 bases, there was a span of 15 bases. This CDR3 has 15 amino acids. The CDR3 reads CASSLEGRGRDEQFF. CDR3 sequence (DNA): TGTGCCAGCAGCTTAGAAGGTAGGGGCCGGGATGAGCAGTTCTTC. Full variable domain (remainder filled in from reference TRBV7-6 and TRBJ2-1): GAGVSQSPRYKVTKRGQDVALRCDPISGHVSLYWYRQALGQGPEFLTYFNYEAQQDKSGLPNDRFSAERPEGSISTLTIQRTEQRDSAMYRCASSLEGRGRDEQFFGPGTRLTVL.

In its sample, this clone was seen once. The chain links TRBV19 to TRBJ2-1; TRBD2 aligns across 11 bases. The V segment lost 5 bases and the J segment 13 bases; nucleotides outside the gene matches: 7. The CDR3 is 13 residues long. The germline gives CDR1 LNHDA, CDR2 SQIVND (reference sequence). The CDR3 here is CASSGKLAGEQFF. For the CDR3, the DNA is TGTGCCAGTAGTGGCAAACTAGCGGGAGAACAGTTCTTC.

A remark on this clone: The sample carries other DNA sequences with the same CDR3. The V gene is TRBV7-9, the J gene TRBJ2-7; D is perhaps TRBD2 (5 bases). CDR1 is SEHNR, CDR2 FQNEAQ, per germline (reference sequence). The V end lost 0 bases, the J end lost 3 bases, and 6 bases lay between the germline ends. The CDR3 consists of 13 residues. The CDR3 DNA follows: TGTGCCAGCAGCTTAGCAGGGAGCTACGAGCAGTACTTC. Its protein product is CASSLAGSYEQYF.

This clone is a singleton in its sample. Within the sample, other DNA sequences also encode this same CDR3. This chain joins TRBV27 and TRBJ1-2; D is unclear. V was shortened by 2 bases and J by 8 bases, with 12 bases between the two germline ends. Germline V gene sequence: CDR1 MNHEY, CDR2 SMNVEV (reference sequence). The CDR3 loop spans 13 amino acids. CDR3 DNA sequence: TGTGCCAGCAGTTTAGAGGGAGTAGGGGGCTACACCTTC. Protein product: CASSLEGVGGYTF.

This clone appeared a single time. This rearrangement joins TRBV9 to TRBJ2-1; D is unclear. The CDR3 covers 15 residues. V was clipped by 3 bases and J by 2 bases, with 12 bases between them. Per the germline V gene, CDR1 is SGDLS and CDR2 is YYNGEE. The CDR3 DNA follows: TGTGCCAGCAGCGCCCCTCTTGGGCCCTACAATGAGCAGTTCTTC. Encoded protein: CASSAPLGPYNEQFF. Supplemented by reference TRBV9 and TRBJ2-1, the full variable domain reads DSGVTQTPKHLITATGQRVTLRCSPRSGDLSVYWYQQSLDQGLQFLIQYYNGEERAKGNILERFSAQQFPDLHSELNLSSLELGDSALYFCASSAPLGPYNEQFFGPGTRLTVL.

The chain has TRBV7-6 and TRBJ2-6; D perhaps matches TRBD2 (5 bases). The CDR3 contains 15 residues. Germline-derived CDR1 and CDR2 are SGHVS and FNYEAQ. Trimming left V 5 bases short and J 2 bases short, with 10 bases between. The chain's CDR3 is CASSPIGAGANVLTF. DNA of the CDR3: TGTGCCAGCAGCCCTATCGGGGCTGGGGCCAACGTCCTGACTTTC.